The 7 T cell receptor beta chains below were found in one sample sequenced in a study of shared clonotypes between healthy human individuals. Produced via immunoSEQ multiplex PCR; TCRdb's table is partial and in-frame only. The sample consists of roughly 510,000 clones, nearly 80% of them appearing once. The material sequenced was PBMCs. Receptor source: a woman aged 40 to 55 in good health. Some clones in this sample may be carry-over from other donors' samples.

The chain combines TRBV6-6 with TRBJ2-7, with TRBD2 matching over 10 bases. V lost 6 bases to trimming and J lost 3 bases; unmatched junction nucleotides: 5. CDR1 MNHNY and CDR2 SVGAGI come from the germline V gene (reference sequence). The CDR3 runs 14 residues. The CDR3 spells CASRDSGRVYEQYF. As DNA, the CDR3 is TGTGCCAGCAGGGACAGCGGGAGGGTCTACGAGCAGTACTTC.

This sequence joins TRBV9 and TRBJ2-1; a possible D gene is TRBD1 (6 bases). In germline, CDR1 is SGDLS, CDR2 YYNGEE. Trimming left V 0 bases short and J 4 bases short, with 14 bases between. This CDR3 spans 16 amino acids. The CDR3 loop is CASSVASWTAYNEQFF. The DNA of the CDR3 is TGTGCCAGCAGCGTAGCCTCCTGGACAGCATACAATGAGCAGTTCTTC.

The chain is built from TRBV7-2 and TRBJ2-7, with D possibly TRBD1 on 6 matching bases. Germline V gene sequence: CDR1 SGHTA, CDR2 FQGNSA. Trimming shortened V by 5 bases and J by 0 bases, and 14 bases separated the two germline ends. This CDR3 has 15 amino acids. CDR3 sequence: CASSLVTGSSYEQYF. The CDR3 DNA follows: TGTGCCAGCAGCCTCGTTACAGGGAGCTCCTACGAGCAGTACTTC. The full variable domain, rest sourced from reference TRBV7-2 and TRBJ2-7, is GAGVSQSPSNKVTEKGKDVELRCDPISGHTALYWYRQSLGQGLEFLIYFQGNSAPDKSGLPSDRFSAERTGGSVSTLTIQRTQQEDSAVYLCASSLVTGSSYEQYFGPGTRLTVT.

The chain is built from TRBV5-1 and TRBJ1-1, with 8 bases lining up with TRBD1. Trimming removed 4 bases from V and 0 bases from J; junction bases left unmatched: 5. This CDR3 contains 15 residues. Germline V lookup: CDR1 SGHRS, CDR2 YFSETQ. The CDR3 loop reads CASSRTGQMNTEAFF. In DNA form, the CDR3 reads TGCGCCAGCAGCCGGACAGGGCAGATGAACACTGAAGCTTTCTTT. The full variable domain, rest sourced from reference TRBV5-1 and TRBJ1-1, is KAGVTQTPRYLIKTRGQQVTLSCSPISGHRSVSWYQQTPGQGLQFLFEYFSETQRNKGNFPGRFSGRQFSNSRSEMNVSTLELGDSALYLCASSRTGQMNTEAFFGQGTRLTVV.

This clone was picked up a small number of times. The rearrangement joins TRBV5-6 to TRBJ1-1; maybe TRBD1 (5 bases). With 5 bases removed from V and 0 bases from J, the gap between germline ends came to 8 bases. Germline CDR1 and CDR2: SGHDT and YYEEEE. This CDR3 contains 13 residues. The CDR3: CASSSGLNTEAFF. CDR3 sequence (DNA): TGTGCCAGCAGTTCGGGACTGAACACTGAAGCTTTCTTT. Full variable domain (rest looked up from reference TRBV5-6 and TRBJ1-1): DAGVTQSPTHLIKTRGQQVTLRCSPKSGHDTVSWYQQALGQGPQFIFQYYEEEERQRGNFPDRFSGHQFPNYSSELNVNALLLGDSALYLCASSSGLNTEAFFGQGTRLTVV.

Remarks on this clone: Other DNA sequences in this sample translate to the same CDR3. The chain couples TRBV5-1 to TRBJ2-7; D remains unclear. CDR1 and CDR2 from the germline V gene are SGHRS and YFSETQ. CDR3 length: 13 residues. Trimming removed 0 bases from V and 2 bases from J, with 6 bases in between. In DNA, the CDR3 is TGCGCCAGCAGCTTGGGGAGTACCTACGAGCAGTACTTC. This gives the protein CASSLGSTYEQYF.

This clone was counted once. The CDR3 sequence: CASMAGGGEETQYF. CDR3 in DNA: TGTGCCAGCATGGCTGGGGGTGGAGAAGAGACCCAGTACTTC. The chain is built from TRBV28 and TRBJ2-5; D could derive from TRBD1 or TRBD2 (5 bases each). CDR1 is MDHEN and CDR2 is SYDVKM in the germline V gene. V was shortened by 7 bases and J by 3 bases, with 15 bases between the two germline ends. CDR3 length: 14 residues. Full variable domain (remainder filled in from reference TRBV28 and TRBJ2-5): DVKVTQSSRYLVKRTGEKVFLECVQDMDHENMFWYRQDPGLGLRLIYFSYDVKMKEKGDIPEGYSVSREKKERFSLILESASTNQTSMYLCASMAGGGEETQYFGPGTRLLVL.